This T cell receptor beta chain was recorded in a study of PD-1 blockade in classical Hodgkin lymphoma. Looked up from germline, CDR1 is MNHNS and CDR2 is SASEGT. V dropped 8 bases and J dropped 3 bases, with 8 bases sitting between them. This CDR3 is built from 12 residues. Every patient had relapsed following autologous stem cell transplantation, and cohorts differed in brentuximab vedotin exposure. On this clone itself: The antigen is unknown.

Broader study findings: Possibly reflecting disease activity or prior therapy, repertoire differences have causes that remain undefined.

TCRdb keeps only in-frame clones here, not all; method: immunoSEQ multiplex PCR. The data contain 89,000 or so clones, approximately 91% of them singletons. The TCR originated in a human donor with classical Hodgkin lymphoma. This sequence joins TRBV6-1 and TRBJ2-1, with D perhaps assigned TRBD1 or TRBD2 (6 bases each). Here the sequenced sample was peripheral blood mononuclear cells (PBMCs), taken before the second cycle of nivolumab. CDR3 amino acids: CASEGGYNEQFF. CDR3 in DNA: TGTGCCAGCGAGGGGGGCTACAATGAGCAGTTCTTC.